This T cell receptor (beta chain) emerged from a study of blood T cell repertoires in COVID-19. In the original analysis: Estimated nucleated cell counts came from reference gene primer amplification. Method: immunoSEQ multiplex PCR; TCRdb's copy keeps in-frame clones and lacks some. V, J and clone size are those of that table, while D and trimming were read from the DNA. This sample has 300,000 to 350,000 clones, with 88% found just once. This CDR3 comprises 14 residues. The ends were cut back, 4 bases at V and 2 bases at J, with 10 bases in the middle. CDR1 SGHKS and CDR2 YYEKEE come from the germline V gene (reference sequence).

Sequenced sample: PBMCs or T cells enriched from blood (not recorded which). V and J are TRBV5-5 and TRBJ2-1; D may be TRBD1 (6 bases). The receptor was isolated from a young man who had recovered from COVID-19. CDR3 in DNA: TGTGCCAGCAGCCCCGGGACACCCTACAATGAGCAGTTCTTC. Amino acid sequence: CASSPGTPYNEQFF.